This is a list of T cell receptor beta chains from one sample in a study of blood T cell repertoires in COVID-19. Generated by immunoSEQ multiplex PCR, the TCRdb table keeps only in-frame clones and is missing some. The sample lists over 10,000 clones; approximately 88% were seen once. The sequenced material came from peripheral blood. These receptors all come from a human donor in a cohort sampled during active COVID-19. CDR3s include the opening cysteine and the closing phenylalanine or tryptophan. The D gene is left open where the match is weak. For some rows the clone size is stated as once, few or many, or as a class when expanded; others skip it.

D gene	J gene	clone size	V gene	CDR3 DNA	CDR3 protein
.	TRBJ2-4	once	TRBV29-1	TGCAGCGTCCCCTCGGCGGGGATAGCCAAAAACATTCAGTACTTC	CSVPSAGIAKNIQYF
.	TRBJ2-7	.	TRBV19	TGTGCCAGTAGCTCGCGGGGCAGGGCTGAGTACGAGCAGTACTTC	CASSSRGRAEYEQYF
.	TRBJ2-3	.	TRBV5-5	TGTGCCAGCAGCGGGAGGAGGGTAGGGACAGATACGCAGTATTTT	CASSGRRVGTDTQYF
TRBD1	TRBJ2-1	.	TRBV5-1	TGCGCCAGCAGCCTTCGACAGGGAGCCTACAATGAGCAGTTCTTC	CASSLRQGAYNEQFF
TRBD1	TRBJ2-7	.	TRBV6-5	TGTGCCTGCACCGGGACAGGAACCTACGAGCAGTACTTC	CACTGTGTYEQYF
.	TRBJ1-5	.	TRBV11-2	TGTGCCAGCAGCTTACAAAGCAATCAGCCCCAGCATTTT	CASSLQSNQPQHF
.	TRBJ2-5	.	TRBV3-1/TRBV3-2	TGTGCCAGCAGCCGCCCTCAGAGGCGTGAGACCCAGTACTTC	CASSRPQRRETQYF
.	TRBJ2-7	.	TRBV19	TGTGCCAGTAGCCCAATAGTGGGCAGCGAGCAGTACTTC	CASSPIVGSEQYF
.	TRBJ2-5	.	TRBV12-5	TGTGCTAGTGGCCGAGGACAGCACCAAGAGACCCAGTACTTC	CASGRGQHQETQYF
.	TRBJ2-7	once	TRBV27	TGTGCCAGCAGTTTATCCAGGGGTAGGGACGAGCAGTACTTC	CASSLSRGRDEQYF
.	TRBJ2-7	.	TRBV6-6	TGTGCCAGCAGTTACGGCTTAAAGAACGAGCAGTACTTC	CASSYGLKNEQYF
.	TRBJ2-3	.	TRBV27	TGTGCCAGCAGTAACTACCACACAGATACGCAGTATTTT	CASSNYHTDTQYF
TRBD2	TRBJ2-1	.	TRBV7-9	TGTGCCAGCAGCTTAGGGGTAGCGGGAGGGCCTTTCAATGAGCAGTTCTTC	CASSLGVAGGPFNEQFF
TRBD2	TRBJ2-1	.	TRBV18	TGTGCCAGCTCACCACGTCTTAGCGGGAGTCACAATGAGCAGTTCTTC	CASSPRLSGSHNEQFF
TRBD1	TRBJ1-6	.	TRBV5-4	TGTGCCAGCAGTCCCAGGGGGCCGGAATCACCCCTCCACTTT	CASSPRGPESPLHF
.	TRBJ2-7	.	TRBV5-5	TGTGCCAGCAGGCGAACTTACCCCGTTTACGAGCAGTACTTC	CASRRTYPVYEQYF
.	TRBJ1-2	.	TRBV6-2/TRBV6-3	TGTGCCAGCAGTTTCGACACAAATGGCTACACCTTC	CASSFDTNGYTF
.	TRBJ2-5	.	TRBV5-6	TGTGCCAGCATTCCGCGGGACAGAAGAGAGACCCAGTACTTC	CASIPRDRRETQYF
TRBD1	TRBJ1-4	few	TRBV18	TGTGCCAGCCGCCCGGGGACAGGGGACTATTCTTTTGCAACTAATGAAAAACTGTTTTTT	CASRPGTGDYSFATNEKLFF
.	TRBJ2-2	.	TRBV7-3	TGTGCCAGCAGCTTAACCCGGACTAACACCGGGGAGCTGTTTTTT	CASSLTRTNTGELFF
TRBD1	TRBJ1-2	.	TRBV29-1	TGCAGCGTTGAGGGCGTCCGGGACAGTAGTTATGGCTACACCTTC	CSVEGVRDSSYGYTF
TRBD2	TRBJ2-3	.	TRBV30	TGTGCCTGGAGTGCGACTAGCGGGAGAGCAGATACGCAGTATTTT	CAWSATSGRADTQYF
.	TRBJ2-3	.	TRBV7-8	TGTGCCAGCAGCCCAACGTTACAGACCTTCACAGATACGCAGTATTTT	CASSPTLQTFTDTQYF
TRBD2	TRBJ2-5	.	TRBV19	TGTGCCAGTAGTATTCGTCTAGCGGGACCTGCGGAGACCCAGTACTTC	CASSIRLAGPAETQYF
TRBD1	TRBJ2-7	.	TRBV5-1	TGCGCCAGCAGCTTGTTTGGACAGGGGAAGGTATACGAGCAGTACTTC	CASSLFGQGKVYEQYF
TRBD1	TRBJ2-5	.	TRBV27	TGTGCCAGCAGAGCGGACAGGGAAGAGACCCAGTACTTC	CASRADREETQYF
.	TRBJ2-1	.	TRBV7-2	TGTGCCAGCAGCGCGGGACTCACTAGCTCCTACAATGAGCAGTTCTTC	CASSAGLTSSYNEQFF
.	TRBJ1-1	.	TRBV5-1	TGCGCCAGCAGCTTGAGTCAAACAGGAGCGAACACTGAAGCTTTCTTT	CASSLSQTGANTEAFF
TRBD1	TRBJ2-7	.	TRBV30	TGTGCCTGGAGCGGACAGGGGGGCGAGCAGTACTTC	CAWSGQGGEQYF
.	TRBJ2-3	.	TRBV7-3	TGTGCCAGCAGCTTAACCGGGGCAGATACGCAGTATTTT	CASSLTGADTQYF
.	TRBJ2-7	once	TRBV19	TGTGCCAGTAGTGTTATGCCGAGCTCCTACGAGCAGTACTTC	CASSVMPSSYEQYF
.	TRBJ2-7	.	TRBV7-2	TGTGCCAGCAGCTTATACTCCGAGCAGTACTTC	CASSLYSEQYF
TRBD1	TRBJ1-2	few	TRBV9	TGTGCCAGCAGCGTAAGACAGGGTTATGGCTACACCTTC	CASSVRQGYGYTF
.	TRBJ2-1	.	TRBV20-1	TGCAGTGCTAGTGGTCGGGGACTTCGTTACAATGAGCAGTTCTTC	CSASGRGLRYNEQFF
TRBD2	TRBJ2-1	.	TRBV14	TGTGCCAGCAGCTCGACTAGCGGGAGTTCGGTGTACAATGAGCAGTTCTTC	CASSSTSGSSVYNEQFF
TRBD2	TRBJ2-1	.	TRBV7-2	TGTGCCAGCAGCTTAGTGGCTAGCGGGAGGGCCACTGAGCAGTTCTTC	CASSLVASGRATEQFF
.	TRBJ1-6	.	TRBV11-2	TGTGCCAGCAGCTCTAAGGGGCTTTCACCCCTCCACTTT	CASSSKGLSPLHF
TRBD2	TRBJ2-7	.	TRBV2	TGTGCCAGCATGGCTAGCGGACCCTACGAGCAGTACTTC	CASMASGPYEQYF
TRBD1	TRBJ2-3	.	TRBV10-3	TGTGCCATCAGTGAGGTTGACAGGGGCGGCACAGATACGCAGTATTTT	CAISEVDRGGTDTQYF
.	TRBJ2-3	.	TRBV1	TGCACCAGCAGCCAAGATCTGGGCGGGGGGGCAGAAGATACGCAGTATTTT	CTSSQDLGGGAEDTQYF
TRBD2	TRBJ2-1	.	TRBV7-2	TGTGCCAGCAGTTTCGAGCTAGCGGGAGCTAGGAATGAGCAGTTCTTC	CASSFELAGARNEQFF
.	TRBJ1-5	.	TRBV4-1	TGCGCCAGCAGCCACCAGGCTCTTAGCAATCAGCCCCAGCATTTT	CASSHQALSNQPQHF
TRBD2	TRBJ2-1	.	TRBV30	TGTGCCTGGAGTGTCTATTGGGGGGGTTTTGAGCAGTTCTTC	CAWSVYWGGFEQFF
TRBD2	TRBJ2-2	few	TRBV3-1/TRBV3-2	TGTGCCAGCAGCCCCCGGCACGGCGGGGGGAACACCGGGGAGCTGTTTTTT	CASSPRHGGGNTGELFF
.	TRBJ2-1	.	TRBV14	TGTGCCAGCAGCGCACCCTTGATCGACTGGCGGGGCGACAATGAGCAGTTCTTC	CASSAPLIDWRGDNEQFF
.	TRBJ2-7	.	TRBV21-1	TGTGCCAGCAGTCGACCCCTAGCGGGAGGAACCTTTTGCTCCTACGAGCAGTACTTC	CASSRPLAGGTFCSYEQYF
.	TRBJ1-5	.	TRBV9	TGTGCCAGCAGCGCGGATGGACAGATCAATCAGCCCCAGCATTTT	CASSADGQINQPQHF
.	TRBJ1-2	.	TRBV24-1	TGTGCCACCAGTCAGGGTGGCGGGGGTGGCTACACCTTC	CATSQGGGGGYTF
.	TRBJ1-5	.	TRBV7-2	TGTGCCAGCAGCCCCCCGGGAGCGCCGGGCCAGCCCCAGCATTTT	CASSPPGAPGQPQHF
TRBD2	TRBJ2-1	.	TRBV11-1	TGTGCCAGCAGCTTAGGGACTAGCGGGATAGACAATGAGCAGTTCTTC	CASSLGTSGIDNEQFF
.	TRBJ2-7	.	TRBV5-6	TGTGCCAGCAGCTCCCTCTACGAGCAGTACTTC	CASSSLYEQYF
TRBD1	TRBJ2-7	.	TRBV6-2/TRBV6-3	TGTGCCAGCAGTACCGGGACAGGCGGTAGCGAGCAGTACTTC	CASSTGTGGSEQYF
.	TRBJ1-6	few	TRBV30	TGTGCCTGGGCCGGACAGTATAATTCACCCCTCCACTTT	CAWAGQYNSPLHF
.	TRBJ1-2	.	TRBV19	TGTGCCAGTAGAGCACAGGGCGTCCGAGGCTACACCTTC	CASRAQGVRGYTF
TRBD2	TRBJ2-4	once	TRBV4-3	TGCGCCAGCAGCCCCCGAGGACTAGCGGAAAACATTCAGTACTTC	CASSPRGLAENIQYF
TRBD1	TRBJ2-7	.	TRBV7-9	TGTGCCAGCAGCCAGAGACAGGGTTTCTACGAGCAGTACTTC	CASSQRQGFYEQYF
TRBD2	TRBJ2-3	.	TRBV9	TGTGCCAGCAGCCAAGCACTCGGCGGGAGTGGCACAGATACGCAGTATTTT	CASSQALGGSGTDTQYF